This T cell receptor (beta chain) originates from a study of OX40 agonist ivuxolimab in advanced cancers. Study context: Participants averaged roughly 57 years of age (range 23 to 79) and were under 90% male.

A note on this clone: As yet, its antigen is unknown.

The V gene's germline CDR1 is SGHRS and CDR2 YFSETQ. The CDR3 runs 13 residues. The V end was cut by 2 bases, the J end by 3 bases, with 6 bases between. Using immunoSEQ multiplex PCR, the repertoire was profiled, and TCRdb retains in-frame clones only, with some absent. The sample lists about 62,000 clones, 70% to 90% occurring once. Notes on the study in general: On average, a greater number of expanded clones characterised CD8+ T cells relative to CD4+.

This receptor was identified in an adult with an advanced solid tumor such as melanoma, head and neck, liver or kidney cancer. The chain carries TRBV5-1 and TRBJ1-3; D remains ambiguous. This specimen consisted of CD4+ or CD8+ T cells sorted from blood, obtained in a trial of the OX40 agonist ivuxolimab. CDR3 DNA: TGCGCCAGCAGCTTCGGCAGTGGAAACACCATATATTTT. Protein product: CASSFGSGNTIYF. The complete variable domain, with remaining parts taken from reference TRBV5-1 and TRBJ1-3, reads KAGVTQTPRYLIKTRGQQVTLSCSPISGHRSVSWYQQTPGQGLQFLFEYFSETQRNKGNFPGRFSGRQFSNSRSEMNVSTLELGDSALYLCASSFGSGNTIYFGEGSWLTVV.